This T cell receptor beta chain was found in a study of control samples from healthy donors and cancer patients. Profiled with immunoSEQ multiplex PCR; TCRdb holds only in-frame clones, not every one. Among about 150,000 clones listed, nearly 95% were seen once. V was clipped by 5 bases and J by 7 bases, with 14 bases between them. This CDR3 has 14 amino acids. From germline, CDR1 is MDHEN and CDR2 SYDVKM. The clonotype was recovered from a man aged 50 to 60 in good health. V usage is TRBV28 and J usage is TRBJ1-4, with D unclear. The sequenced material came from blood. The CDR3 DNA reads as TGTGCCAGCAGTATAGGAGGGTCTGGTGAAAAACTGTTTTTT. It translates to CASSIGGSGEKLFF.